These 13 T cell receptor beta chains came from one sample sequenced in a study of T cells after yellow fever vaccination. TCRdb re-called the 5' RACE reads with MiXCR, one entry per CDR3 protein. In the table there are fewer than 400,000 distinct CDR3 sequences, over 5% of which are singletons. The sequencing here drew on PBMCs, taken 5 days after the yellow fever booster vaccination. These receptors were taken from a young man who received the YFV17D yellow fever vaccine.

This clonotype came up many times. The V and J genes are TRBV18 and TRBJ2-5; D might be TRBD2 (5 bases). Trimming took off 6 bases at V and 5 bases at J, with 19 bases between the two ends. The CDR3 has 15 residues. The germline V gene has CDR1 KGHSH and CDR2 LQKENI. In DNA form, the CDR3 reads TGTGCCAGCTCCCTACCGAACCGCCCGGGGGAGACCCAGTACTTC. Encoded protein: CASSLPNRPGETQYF.

The CDR3: CASSPRIVGVYNEQFF. CDR3 coding DNA: TGTGCCAGCTCACCGCGGATCGTAGGAGTCTACAATGAGCAGTTCTTC. This chain connects TRBV18 to TRBJ2-1; the D is unclear. V lost 3 bases and J 3 bases, leaving 15 bases between the germline ends. The V gene's germline CDR1 is KGHSH and CDR2 LQKENI. CDR3 length: 16 residues.

This clonotype was found many times. V gene TRBV5-1 combines with J gene TRBJ2-1; 8 nucleotides line up with TRBD2. The length of the CDR3 is 14 residues. In germline, CDR1 is SGHRS, CDR2 YFSETQ. Trimming at V came to 0 bases and at J to 8 bases, leaving 4 bases not matched to a gene. This CDR3 is CASSLGLASDEQFF. CDR3 DNA sequence: TGCGCCAGCAGCTTGGGACTAGCGAGCGATGAGCAGTTCTTC.

This clonotype was seen a few times. The chain combines TRBV12-3 or TRBV12-4 with TRBJ2-2; 8 positions agree with TRBD2. V gave up 10 bases and J gave up 4 bases; unmatched junction bases: 11. This CDR3 contains 15 residues. This CDR3 reads CATKRELRGTGELFF. CDR3 coding DNA: TGTGCCACAAAGCGGGAGCTGAGAGGCACCGGGGAGCTGTTTTTT.

There are many counts of this clonotype. The chain is built from TRBV12-3 or TRBV12-4 and TRBJ2-5, with D possibly matching TRBD1 (6 bases). With 2 bases removed from V and 2 bases from J, the gap between germline ends came to 15 bases. The CDR3 loop spans 16 amino acids. CDR3 residues: CASSLSAGRGQETQYF. In DNA, the CDR3 is TGTGCCAGCAGTTTAAGCGCGGGTAGGGGGCAAGAGACCCAGTACTTC.

This clonotype showed up many times. This chain links TRBV9 with TRBJ2-3; D possibly corresponds to TRBD2 (5 bases). Per germline, CDR1 SGDLS and CDR2 YYNGEE. V dropped 7 bases and J dropped 2 bases, with 17 bases sitting between them. CDR3 length: 15 amino acids. The CDR3, as DNA: TGTGCCAGCTGGGGATATGGACTGATCACAGATACGCAGTATTTT. Translation: CASWGYGLITDTQYF.

Only a few counts were recorded for this clonotype. The chain carries TRBV5-1 and TRBJ1-1, with D unresolved. The CDR3 totals 13 residues. V lost 1 base to trimming and J lost 3 bases, with 7 bases between them. Germline V gene data show CDR1 as SGHRS and CDR2 as YFSETQ. The CDR3 DNA reads as TGCGCCAGCAGCTTGTTAGCGGACACTGAAGCTTTCTTT. Encoded protein: CASSLLADTEAFF.

This clonotype appeared a few times. The CDR3 bases are TGCAGTGCTATCCGGAGCGGCCCAGATACGCAGTATTTT. It is translated as CSAIRSGPDTQYF. This rearrangement joins TRBV20-1 to TRBJ2-3; TRBD2 is a possible D gene (5 bases). The V and J ends lost 4 bases and 4 bases respectively, with 12 bases between them. The CDR3 totals 13 residues. Germline CDR1 and CDR2: DFQATT and SNEGSKA (reference sequence).

V gene TRBV10-3 combines with J gene TRBJ2-5, with D possibly being TRBD1 (5 bases). The CDR3 has 12 residues. The V and J ends lost 5 bases and 7 bases respectively, with 11 bases between them. Germline CDR1 ENHRY, CDR2 SYGVKD. CDR3 residues: CAISHDQGTQYF. The CDR3 DNA reads TGTGCCATCAGTCACGATCAGGGGACCCAGTACTTC.

The CDR3 spells CASSPTRGGSWYEQFF. For the CDR3, the DNA is TGTGCCAGCAGCCCCACTCGGGGCGGGAGTTGGTATGAGCAGTTCTTC. J is TRBJ2-1 and V is TRBV11-2; 7 nucleotides line up with TRBD2. Per the germline V gene, CDR1 is SGHAT and CDR2 is FQNNGV. CDR3 size: 16 residues. V gave up 5 bases and J gave up 8 bases; unmatched junction bases: 15.

This clonotype turned up a few times. CDR3 amino acids: CASSLSPIETQYF. The CDR3 bases are TGTGCCAGCAGCTTGTCGCCGATCGAGACCCAGTACTTC. The V and J genes are TRBV7-2 and TRBJ2-5; D is unresolved. CDR3 length equals 13 residues. The V and J ends lost 3 bases and 5 bases respectively, with 10 bases between them. Germline V gene sequence: CDR1 SGHTA, CDR2 FQGNSA.

The chain carries TRBV29-1 and TRBJ2-1; no clear D. Germline loops: CDR1 SQVTM, CDR2 ANQGSEA. The length of the CDR3 is 14 residues. As DNA, the CDR3 is TGCAGTTGCACACCAGATAGCTCCTACAATGAGCAGTTCTTC. This encodes CSCTPDSSYNEQFF.

This clonotype showed up just a few times. This chain connects TRBV7-9 to TRBJ2-2; D call uncertain. V was pared by 6 bases and J by 0 bases, with 17 bases between. Per germline, CDR1 SEHNR and CDR2 FQNEAQ (reference sequence). The CDR3 has 17 residues. The chain's CDR3 is CASSPPPRGPNTGELFF. The CDR3 DNA reads as TGTGCCAGCAGTCCTCCCCCCCGCGGACCGAACACCGGGGAGCTGTTTTTT.